This T cell receptor (beta chain) was captured in a study of PD-1 blockade in classical Hodgkin lymphoma. Notes on this clone: Its antigen remains unknown.

V was trimmed by 6 bases and J by 2 bases, leaving 10 bases between them. CDR1 MRHNA and CDR2 SNTAGT come from the germline V gene. The CDR3 runs to 14 residues. Study-wide results and caveats: It was among complete responders that baseline diversity resembled that of newly diagnosed patients.

Sequencing was performed with immunoSEQ multiplex PCR; in TCRdb, only in-frame clones are kept and a portion is missing. The table lists around 13,000 clones, around 90% of them singletons. Exposure to brentuximab vedotin varied, and each patient had relapsed following autologous stem cell transplantation. The best responses consisted of complete response, partial response or progressive disease. The rearrangement joins TRBV6-4 to TRBJ2-2; tentative D call: TRBD1 (5 bases). The source material was peripheral blood mononuclear cells (PBMCs), sampled at baseline. The TCR was taken from a human donor with classical Hodgkin lymphoma. The CDR3 bases are TGTGCCAGCAGAGTTGGACAAAACACCGGGGAGCTGTTTTTT. Protein sequence: CASRVGQNTGELFF.